The source of this TCR beta chain is a study of human thymus T cells (dated by TCRdb to 2020 to 2021). About the investigation overall: The study characterized TCR alpha and beta repertoires from about 8 infant thymus samples and a few related peripheral blood samples. Donor ages ranged from roughly 6 to 250 days, and the cohort comprised six male and a couple of female infants.

On the study overall, not on this receptor specifically: Biased V and J gene segment usage appeared to be present in both thymic and peripheral blood repertoires. According to the related research, thymic TCR repertoires were highly overlapping among unrelated individuals. On average, thymus samples gave around 880,000 unique TCRB clonotypes, whereas blood samples gave roughly 84,000.

For this clone: The target of this receptor is not known. No qualities accompany the bases; no much larger clone lies one base away.

Using the immunoSEQ multiplex PCR assay, the TCRB and TCRAD loci were amplified from a standardized quantity of quality-controlled genomic DNA. Amplicons spanned the V(D)J region at a length sufficient to cover the CDR3 and identify V and J genes. The commercial immunoSEQ service was used to sequence amplicons on an Illumina platform. Per the authors' processing: Corrections for primer bias and sequencing errors followed previously described methods, while TCRAD and TCRB definitions were based on the IMGT database. Repertoires were analysed with immunoSEQ Analyzer 3.0 and VDJTools, covering basic statistics, V/J segment usage, diversity estimates, rarefaction and pairwise overlap. To estimate diversity, the Chao1, ChaoE, Efron-Thisted, Shannon and inverse Simpson indices were applied, and diversity was also estimated on datasets down-sampled to the smallest sample. Repertoire overlap was determined by strict matching of CDR3 nucleotide sequence, V gene and J gene, and Jaccard-based multidimensional scaling clustering was applied. TCRdb re-hosts the immuneACCESS table, in-frame sequences only. Its copies lack some clones; in the studies checked, an unresolved V gene accounts for under half of them, and the cause for the rest is not known. V and J calls and clone size are those listed in that table; D and trimming were worked out from the DNA. This sample holds roughly 120,000 clones; about 95% were observed only once. Around 0.024% of the sample belongs to the ten largest clones.

Cut back by 3 bases and 4 bases, the V and J ends lie 9 bases apart. From cysteine to phenylalanine, the CDR3 is 13 amino acids long. This entry keeps only the CDR3 DNA: 39 bases, framed from base 1. The germline V gene encodes CDR1 MDHEN and CDR2 SYDVKM. Thymus tissue was obtained as surgical resects removed during corrective cardiac surgery. The donors were immunologically healthy infants in Finland who had open corrective cardiac surgery for congenital heart defects. After being mechanically released from the tissue, thymocytes were kept at -70 degrees C in pellets of about 8.5-32 million cells. Genomic DNA was extracted from frozen cell pellets with a QIAsymphony instrument.

This chain is built from TRBV28 and TRBJ1-2; a confident D gene designation cannot be given. What was sequenced was thymus tissue. The clonotype was recovered from a boy under three years old with a congenital heart defect but otherwise immunologically healthy. The DNA sequence is as follows: TGTGCCAGCAGTTTTGCGGGGTTCTATGGCTACACCTTC. It codes for CASSFAGFYGYTF.